Listed below are T cell receptor beta chains from one sample, sequenced in a study of beta chain features in type 1 diabetes. Only in-frame clones appear in the TCRdb table, and some are missing; sequencing was by immunoSEQ multiplex PCR. The top ten hold around 0.065% of the sample, which has around 500,000 clones, roughly 31% seen once. Material for sequencing was naive CD4+ T cells from blood. These TCRs come from a man between 18 and 35 years old in good health. CDR3s include the opening cysteine and the closing phenylalanine or tryptophan. The order of the fields is V gene, D gene, CDR3 protein. D genes are given only for firm matches.

>TRBV14|TRBD2
CASSQRSGVAKNIQYF
>TRBV7-9|.
CASTLQGMGNEQYF
>TRBV11-2|.
CASSLGAGIEQFF
>TRBV14|.
CASSQGRQAVDGYTF
>TRBV7-3|.
CASSLNRGGLTEAFF
>TRBV9|TRBD2
CASSVGLAGRYEQYF
>TRBV29-1|.
CSVEVAGSMNTEAFF
>TRBV7-9|.
CASSSKQYTGELFF
>TRBV29-1|TRBD2
CSGGPTSGRSYEQYF
>TRBV25-1|.
CASRTDGEYYGYTF
>TRBV6-1|.
CAIGTPNRETQYF
>TRBV19|TRBD2
CASTLKAGRTDTQYF
>TRBV14|TRBD2
CASSPGGRLADTQYF
>TRBV30|.
CAWSVSVTGELFF
>TRBV30|TRBD1
CAWRRTGNYNEQFF
>TRBV6-5|.
CASSRGPSYEQYF
>TRBV7-9|TRBD2
CASSFLAGAGDTQYF
>TRBV7-9|.
CASSFQGETQYF
>TRBV5-6|.
CASSLMNTEAFF
>TRBV15|TRBD1
CATSRDRGPTGELFF
>TRBV7-9|TRBD1
CASSFPLTGVGYTF
>TRBV9|.
CASSQAGNTQYF
>TRBV10-3|TRBD1
CAISVGTGLYEQYF
>TRBV25-1|.
CASSDSQAAETQYF